The 6 T cell receptor beta chains given below trace back to one sample, sequenced in a study of technical replicates of blood from a handful of donors. Some clones are missing from TCRdb's copy, which holds only in-frame ones; the method was immunoSEQ multiplex PCR. The table has 75,000 to 100,000 clones, 96% seen once. Sequenced: T cells isolated from PBMCs. The receptors come from a human donor in good health.

In regard to this clone: The same CDR3 can be traced to other DNA sequences in this sample. The chain is built from TRBV5-1 and TRBJ2-1, with a possible D match to TRBD1 (5 bases). Germline lookup yields CDR1 SGHRS and CDR2 YFSETQ. This CDR3 comprises 12 residues. The V and J ends lost 0 bases and 7 bases respectively, with 5 bases between them. CDR3 residues: CASSLAGNEQFF. The CDR3, as DNA: TGCGCCAGCAGCTTGGCAGGGAATGAGCAGTTCTTC.

The V gene is TRBV19, the J gene TRBJ2-7, with a tentative D call TRBD1 (6 bases). Trimming took off 4 bases at V and 4 bases at J, with 11 bases between the two ends. The CDR3 runs to 13 residues. Germline lookup yields CDR1 LNHDA and CDR2 SQIVND (reference sequence). The CDR3 spells CASSTVQGYEQYF. CDR3 in DNA: TGTGCCAGTAGTACGGTACAGGGTTACGAGCAGTACTTC.

V usage is TRBV7-9 and J usage is TRBJ1-1, with D unclear. The CDR3 runs 13 residues. V was pared by 7 bases and J by 4 bases, with 13 bases between. CDR1 SEHNR and CDR2 FQNEAQ come from the germline V gene (reference sequence). CDR3 protein: CASILRRGTEAFF. The CDR3 DNA reads TGTGCCAGCATCCTTAGGCGGGGCACTGAAGCTTTCTTT.

The CDR3 bases are TGTGCCAGCAGTCCGCCTTCCGTGGCATTCGAAAAACTGTTTTTT. As protein: CASSPPSVAFEKLFF. The chain carries TRBV28 and TRBJ1-4; no clear D gene. The V end lost 5 bases, the J end lost 8 bases, and 18 bases lay between the germline ends. The CDR3 consists of 15 residues. Germline V gene lookup returns CDR1 MDHEN and CDR2 SYDVKM.

The chain combines TRBV13 with TRBJ1-2, with 8 bases fitting TRBD1. Unmatched junction bases numbered 4, after V lost 3 bases and J lost 7 bases. CDR3 length: 13 residues. The germline V gene has CDR1 PRHDT and CDR2 FYEKMQ (reference sequence). For the CDR3, the DNA is TGTGCCAGCAGCTTGGACAGGGATGGTGGCTACACCTTC. Translated, it gives CASSLDRDGGYTF.

This chain uses TRBV28 with TRBJ2-1; TRBD1 matches 9 bases. Trimming took 4 bases from V and 9 from J; bases not matched to a gene: 10. Looked up from germline, CDR1 is MDHEN and CDR2 is SYDVKM. The CDR3 loop spans 15 amino acids. The CDR3: CASSYSSDRGGEQFF. The CDR3 region has the DNA TGTGCCAGCAGTTACTCCTCGGACAGGGGAGGTGAGCAGTTCTTC.